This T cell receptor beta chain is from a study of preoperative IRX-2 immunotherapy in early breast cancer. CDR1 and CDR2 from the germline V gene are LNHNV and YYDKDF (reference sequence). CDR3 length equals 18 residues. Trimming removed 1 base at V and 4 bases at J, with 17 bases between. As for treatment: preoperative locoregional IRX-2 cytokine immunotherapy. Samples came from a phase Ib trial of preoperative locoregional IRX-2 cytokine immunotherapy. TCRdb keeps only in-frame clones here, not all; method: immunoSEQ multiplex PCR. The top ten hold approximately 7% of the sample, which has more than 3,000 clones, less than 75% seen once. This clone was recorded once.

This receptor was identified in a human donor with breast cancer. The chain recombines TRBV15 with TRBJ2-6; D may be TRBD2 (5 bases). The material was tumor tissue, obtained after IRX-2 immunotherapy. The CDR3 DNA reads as TGTGCCACCAGCAGAGGGCAGGCAACTAGGTGGGGGGCCAACGTCCTGACTTTC. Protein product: CATSRGQATRWGANVLTF.